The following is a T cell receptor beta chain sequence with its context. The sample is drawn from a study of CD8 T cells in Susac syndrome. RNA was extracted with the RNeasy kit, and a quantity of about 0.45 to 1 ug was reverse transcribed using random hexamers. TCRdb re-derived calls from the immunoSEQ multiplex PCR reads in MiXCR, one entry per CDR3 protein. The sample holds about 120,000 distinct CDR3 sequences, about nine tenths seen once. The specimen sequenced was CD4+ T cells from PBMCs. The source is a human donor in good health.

CDR3 loop: CASSNLPGAWGYTF. The DNA of the CDR3 is TGTGCCAGCAGCAACCTCCCGGGGGCTTGGGGCTACACCTTC. The rearrangement joins TRBV27 to TRBJ1-2, with D tentatively TRBD1 (6 bases). Trimming stripped 6 bases from V and 8 bases from J, with 19 bases between. Germline CDR1 reads MNHEY; CDR2 reads SMNVEV (reference sequence). The CDR3 has 14 amino acids.